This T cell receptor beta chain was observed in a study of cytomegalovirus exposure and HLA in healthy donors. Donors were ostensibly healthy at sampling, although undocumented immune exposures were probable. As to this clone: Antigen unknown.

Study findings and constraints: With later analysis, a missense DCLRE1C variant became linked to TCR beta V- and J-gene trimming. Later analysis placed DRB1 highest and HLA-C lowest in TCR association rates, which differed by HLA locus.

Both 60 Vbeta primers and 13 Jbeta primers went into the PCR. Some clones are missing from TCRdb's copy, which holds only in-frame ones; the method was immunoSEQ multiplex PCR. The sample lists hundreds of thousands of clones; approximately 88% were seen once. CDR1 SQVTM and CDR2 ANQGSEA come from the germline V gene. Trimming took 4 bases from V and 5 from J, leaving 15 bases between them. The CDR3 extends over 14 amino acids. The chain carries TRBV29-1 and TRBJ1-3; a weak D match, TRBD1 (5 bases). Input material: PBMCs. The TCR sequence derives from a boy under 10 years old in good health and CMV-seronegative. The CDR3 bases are TGCAGCGTTGGCCTTCCGGGGGGAAGAAACACCATATATTTT. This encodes CSVGLPGGRNTIYF.